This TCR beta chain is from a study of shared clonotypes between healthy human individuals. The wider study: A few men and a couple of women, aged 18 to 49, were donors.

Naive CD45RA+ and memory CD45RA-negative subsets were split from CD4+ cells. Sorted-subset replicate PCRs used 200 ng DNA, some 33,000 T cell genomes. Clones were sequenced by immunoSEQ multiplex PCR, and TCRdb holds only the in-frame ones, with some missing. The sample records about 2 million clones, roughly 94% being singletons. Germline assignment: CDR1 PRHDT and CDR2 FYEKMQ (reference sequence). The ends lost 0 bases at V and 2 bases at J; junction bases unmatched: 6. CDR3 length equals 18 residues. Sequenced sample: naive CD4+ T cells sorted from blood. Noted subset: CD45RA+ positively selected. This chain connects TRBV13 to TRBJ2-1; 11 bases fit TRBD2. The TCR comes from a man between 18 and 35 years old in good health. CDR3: CASSLGGVAGGTYNEQFF. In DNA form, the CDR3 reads TGTGCCAGCAGCTTAGGCGGGGTAGCGGGAGGGACCTACAATGAGCAGTTCTTC.